These 19 T cell receptor beta chains share one sample of origin, sequenced in a study of Ad26.COV2.S vaccination and SARS-CoV-2 variants. Produced via immunoSEQ multiplex PCR; TCRdb's table is partial and in-frame only. The table has 300,000 to 450,000 clones, 85% seen once. The treatment denotes: roughly 19 received Ad26.COV2.S at low or high dose, single or two shots; roughly five received placebo; per-sample allocation not given. Repertoires come from day 63 after the first vaccine or placebo injection. The sample in question was peripheral blood, obtained in a trial of Ad26.COV2.S vaccine versus placebo. The receptors shown here come from a person between 18 and 65 years old who received the Ad26.COV2.S COVID-19 vaccine or a placebo.

The V call is TRBV7-2, the J call TRBJ2-2, with D hard to call. Germline CDR1 SGHTA, CDR2 FQGNSA. This CDR3 has 16 amino acids. V shed 1 base and J shed 0 bases, with 9 bases lying between them. CDR3 sequence reads: CASSLVVSPNTGELFF. The CDR3 DNA follows: TGTGCCAGCAGCTTAGTTGTCTCTCCGAACACCGGGGAGCTGTTTTTT.

In this sample, this clone turned up once. This sequence joins TRBV5-4 and TRBJ2-3, with D perhaps given as TRBD1 or TRBD2 (5 bases each). This CDR3 has 14 residues. Germline V gene data show CDR1 as SGHNT and CDR2 as YYREEE (reference sequence). The V end was cut by 0 bases, the J end by 10 bases, with 15 bases between. The CDR3 bases are TGTGCCAGCAGCTTGGATAAGGGACGGCGGCCGCAGTATTTT. Amino acid sequence: CASSLDKGRRPQYF. Filled out from reference TRBV5-4 and TRBJ2-3, the complete variable domain reads ETGVTQSPTHLIKTRGQQVTLRCSSQSGHNTVSWYQQALGQGPQFIFQYYREEENGRGNFPPRFSGLQFPNYSSELNVNALELDDSALYLCASSLDKGRRPQYFGPGTRLTVL.

The V and J genes are TRBV7-2 and TRBJ2-2, with 8 bases that match TRBD2. Germline lookup yields CDR1 SGHTA and CDR2 FQGNSA. Trimming at V came to 4 bases and at J to 5 bases, leaving 9 bases not matched to a gene. The CDR3 has 16 residues. The CDR3: CASSSRGTRGTGELFF. CDR3 bases: TGTGCCAGCAGCTCGAGGGGGACTAGGGGGACCGGGGAGCTGTTTTTT.

The V and J genes are TRBV24-1 and TRBJ2-3; the D gene is possibly TRBD2 (5 bases). The CDR3 has 15 amino acids. Trimming took 0 bases from V and 8 from J, leaving 14 bases between them. Per the germline V gene, CDR1 is KGHDR and CDR2 is SFDVKD. CDR3 amino acids: CATSDLDQIGGTQYF. For the CDR3, the DNA is TGTGCCACCAGTGATTTGGACCAGATCGGAGGTACGCAGTATTTT.

The V gene is TRBV7-9, the J gene TRBJ2-1; D is undetermined. Germline CDR1 reads SEHNR; CDR2 reads FQNEAQ (reference sequence). Trimming left V 5 bases short and J 6 bases short, with 8 bases between. The CDR3 length is 12 residues. CDR3 in DNA: TGTGCCAGCAGCCCCTCCCTCAATGAGCAGTTCTTC. This gives the protein CASSPSLNEQFF.

This chain connects TRBV27 to TRBJ1-4; D is uncertain. V lost 0 bases and J lost 3, with 11 bases in between. Looked up from germline, CDR1 is MNHEY and CDR2 is SMNVEV (reference sequence). The CDR3 consists of 16 residues. CDR3 sequence reads: CASSLSAGFANEKLFF. The CDR3 coding sequence is TGTGCCAGCAGTTTATCGGCAGGATTCGCTAATGAAAAACTGTTTTTT.

The gene calls are TRBV2 and TRBJ1-1; D ambiguous. The V end lost 7 bases, the J end lost 5 bases, and 17 bases lay between the germline ends. The CDR3 runs to 14 residues. Germline CDR1 reads SNHLY; CDR2 reads FYNNEI. CDR3 in DNA: TGTGCCAGCATGAAAACCCGTGCGGGGACTGAAGCTTTCTTT. Translation gives CASMKTRAGTEAFF. The variable domain in full, completed from reference TRBV2 and TRBJ1-1, reads EPEVTQTPSHQVTQMGQEVILRCVPISNHLYFYWYRQILGQKVEFLVSFYNNEISEKSEIFDDQFSVERPDGSNFTLKIRSTKLEDSAMYFCASMKTRAGTEAFFGQGTRLTVV.

V gene TRBV7-2 combines with J gene TRBJ1-6; tentatively, D is TRBD1 (5 bases). Germline CDR1 reads SGHTA; CDR2 reads FQGNSA. The CDR3 length is 14 residues. V gave up 10 bases and J gave up 5 bases, with 15 bases separating them. The CDR3 coding sequence is TGTGCCACCGGAATCCGGGGACATAATTCACCCCTCCACTTT. It codes for CATGIRGHNSPLHF.

The J gene is TRBJ1-4, the V gene TRBV7-2; D not certain. V lost 3 bases to trimming and J lost 5 bases, with 7 bases between them. CDR1 is SGHTA, CDR2 FQGNSA, per germline. This CDR3 has 13 residues. The CDR3 protein is CASSFVRNEKLFF. The CDR3 DNA sequence: TGTGCCAGCAGCTTTGTACGGAATGAAAAACTGTTTTTT.

The chain uses TRBV5-4 and TRBJ2-1; TRBD2 matches at 7 bases. The germline CDR1 and CDR2 sequences are SGHNT and YYREEE (reference sequence). V lost 2 bases, J lost 1 base, and 3 bases stayed unmatched. The length of the CDR3 is 15 residues. CDR3 nucleotides: TGTGCCAGCAGCTTTGACGGGGGGTCCTACAATGAGCAGTTCTTC. Amino acid sequence: CASSFDGGSYNEQFF.

Only a few counts were recorded for this clone. V and J are TRBV30 and TRBJ2-1, with D possibly being TRBD2 (6 bases). V was shortened by 1 base and J by 11 bases, with 9 bases between the two germline ends. Germline CDR1 reads GTSNPN; CDR2 reads SVGIG (reference sequence). The CDR3 runs 11 residues. CDR3 nucleotides: TGTGCCTGGAGTGACCGGGAGAAGCAGTTCTTC. Translation gives CAWSDREKQFF. Supplemented by reference TRBV30 and TRBJ2-1, the full variable domain reads SQTIHQWPATLVQPVGSPLSLECTVEGTSNPNLYWYRQAAGRGLQLLFYSVGIGQISSEVPQNLSASRPQDRQFILSSKKLLLSDSGFYLCAWSDREKQFFGPGTRLTVL.

The chain carries TRBV3-1 (or the pseudogene TRBV3-2) and TRBJ1-6; maybe TRBD1 (5 bases). CDR1 and CDR2 (germline): LGHDT, YNNKEL (reference sequence). The CDR3 has 17 amino acids. The germline V and J ends were trimmed by 7 bases and 7 bases, with 23 bases remaining between them. DNA of the CDR3: TGTGCCAGCAAAAGCGGGGGGAACAGGCCACAAAATTCACCCCTCCACTTT. As protein: CASKSGGNRPQNSPLHF.

This clone came up a few times. V usage is TRBV27 and J usage is TRBJ1-2, with TRBD1 identical over 7 bases. Per germline, CDR1 MNHEY and CDR2 SMNVEV (reference sequence). There are 11 residues in the CDR3. Trimming took 8 bases from V and 5 from J; bases not matched to a gene: 2. For the CDR3, the DNA is TGTGCCAGCGGGACAGATTATGGCTACACCTTC. It specifies CASGTDYGYTF.

This chain joins TRBV5-1 and TRBJ1-6; 7 bases are a match to TRBD1. CDR3 length: 14 residues. CDR1 and CDR2 from the germline V gene are SGHRS and YFSETQ. Germline trimming cut 2 bases from V and 7 bases from J; bases unmatched to any gene: 3. The CDR3 loop is CASSFGDSNSPLHF. CDR3 coding DNA: TGCGCCAGCAGCTTCGGGGACAGCAATTCACCCCTCCACTTT.

CDR3 in DNA: TGTGCCAGCAGCGGGACAGGAGGAGAGACCCAGTACTTC. Protein sequence: CASSGTGGETQYF. The chain couples TRBV3-1 (or the pseudogene TRBV3-2) to TRBJ2-5; 8 positions match TRBD1. The CDR3 length is 13 residues. The germline V gene has CDR1 LGHDT and CDR2 YNNKEL (reference sequence). V gave up 5 bases and J gave up 4 bases; unmatched junction bases: 3.

The chain employs TRBV9 and TRBJ2-3; maybe TRBD2 (6 bases). The CDR3 is 16 amino acids. With 3 bases removed from V and 0 bases from J, the gap between germline ends came to 14 bases. CDR1 and CDR2 from the germline V gene are SGDLS and YYNGEE. The CDR3 DNA follows: TGTGCCAGCAGCGGTCTCGGGAGACGCAGCACAGATACGCAGTATTTT. It encodes CASSGLGRRSTDTQYF. The full variable domain, rest sourced from reference TRBV9 and TRBJ2-3, is DSGVTQTPKHLITATGQRVTLRCSPRSGDLSVYWYQQSLDQGLQFLIQYYNGEERAKGNILERFSAQQFPDLHSELNLSSLELGDSALYFCASSGLGRRSTDTQYFGPGTRLTVL.

This clone has only a few counts. The chain has TRBV30 and TRBJ1-2, with D possibly TRBD1 on 5 matching bases. The length of the CDR3 is 13 residues. V was cut by 5 bases and J by 3 bases, with 13 bases left in between. CDR1 is GTSNPN, CDR2 SVGIG, per germline (reference sequence). CDR3 in amino acids: CAWYRTSHYGYTF. In DNA, the CDR3 is TGTGCCTGGTATCGGACAAGCCACTATGGCTACACCTTC.

The rearrangement joins TRBV5-4 to TRBJ2-3; 8 bases align to TRBD2. Germline V CDR1 and CDR2: SGHNT, YYREEE (reference sequence). Germline trimming cut 1 base from V and 0 bases from J; bases unmatched to any gene: 10. The CDR3 is 18 amino acids. The DNA of the CDR3 is TGTGCCAGCAGCTTGCCGTCAATTAGCGGGGTTAGCACAGATACGCAGTATTTT. Amino acids: CASSLPSISGVSTDTQYF. Drawing the rest from reference TRBV5-4 and TRBJ2-3, the complete variable domain is ETGVTQSPTHLIKTRGQQVTLRCSSQSGHNTVSWYQQALGQGPQFIFQYYREEENGRGNFPPRFSGLQFPNYSSELNVNALELDDSALYLCASSLPSISGVSTDTQYFGPGTRLTVL.

The rearrangement links TRBV9 to TRBJ2-7, with D perhaps matching TRBD2 (6 bases). The germline V and J ends were trimmed by 2 bases and 0 bases, with 9 bases remaining between them. Germline-derived CDR1 and CDR2 are SGDLS and YYNGEE. The CDR3 loop spans 14 amino acids. The CDR3 here is CASSVAGHSYEQYF. CDR3 nucleotides: TGTGCCAGCAGCGTGGCGGGGCACTCCTACGAGCAGTACTTC.